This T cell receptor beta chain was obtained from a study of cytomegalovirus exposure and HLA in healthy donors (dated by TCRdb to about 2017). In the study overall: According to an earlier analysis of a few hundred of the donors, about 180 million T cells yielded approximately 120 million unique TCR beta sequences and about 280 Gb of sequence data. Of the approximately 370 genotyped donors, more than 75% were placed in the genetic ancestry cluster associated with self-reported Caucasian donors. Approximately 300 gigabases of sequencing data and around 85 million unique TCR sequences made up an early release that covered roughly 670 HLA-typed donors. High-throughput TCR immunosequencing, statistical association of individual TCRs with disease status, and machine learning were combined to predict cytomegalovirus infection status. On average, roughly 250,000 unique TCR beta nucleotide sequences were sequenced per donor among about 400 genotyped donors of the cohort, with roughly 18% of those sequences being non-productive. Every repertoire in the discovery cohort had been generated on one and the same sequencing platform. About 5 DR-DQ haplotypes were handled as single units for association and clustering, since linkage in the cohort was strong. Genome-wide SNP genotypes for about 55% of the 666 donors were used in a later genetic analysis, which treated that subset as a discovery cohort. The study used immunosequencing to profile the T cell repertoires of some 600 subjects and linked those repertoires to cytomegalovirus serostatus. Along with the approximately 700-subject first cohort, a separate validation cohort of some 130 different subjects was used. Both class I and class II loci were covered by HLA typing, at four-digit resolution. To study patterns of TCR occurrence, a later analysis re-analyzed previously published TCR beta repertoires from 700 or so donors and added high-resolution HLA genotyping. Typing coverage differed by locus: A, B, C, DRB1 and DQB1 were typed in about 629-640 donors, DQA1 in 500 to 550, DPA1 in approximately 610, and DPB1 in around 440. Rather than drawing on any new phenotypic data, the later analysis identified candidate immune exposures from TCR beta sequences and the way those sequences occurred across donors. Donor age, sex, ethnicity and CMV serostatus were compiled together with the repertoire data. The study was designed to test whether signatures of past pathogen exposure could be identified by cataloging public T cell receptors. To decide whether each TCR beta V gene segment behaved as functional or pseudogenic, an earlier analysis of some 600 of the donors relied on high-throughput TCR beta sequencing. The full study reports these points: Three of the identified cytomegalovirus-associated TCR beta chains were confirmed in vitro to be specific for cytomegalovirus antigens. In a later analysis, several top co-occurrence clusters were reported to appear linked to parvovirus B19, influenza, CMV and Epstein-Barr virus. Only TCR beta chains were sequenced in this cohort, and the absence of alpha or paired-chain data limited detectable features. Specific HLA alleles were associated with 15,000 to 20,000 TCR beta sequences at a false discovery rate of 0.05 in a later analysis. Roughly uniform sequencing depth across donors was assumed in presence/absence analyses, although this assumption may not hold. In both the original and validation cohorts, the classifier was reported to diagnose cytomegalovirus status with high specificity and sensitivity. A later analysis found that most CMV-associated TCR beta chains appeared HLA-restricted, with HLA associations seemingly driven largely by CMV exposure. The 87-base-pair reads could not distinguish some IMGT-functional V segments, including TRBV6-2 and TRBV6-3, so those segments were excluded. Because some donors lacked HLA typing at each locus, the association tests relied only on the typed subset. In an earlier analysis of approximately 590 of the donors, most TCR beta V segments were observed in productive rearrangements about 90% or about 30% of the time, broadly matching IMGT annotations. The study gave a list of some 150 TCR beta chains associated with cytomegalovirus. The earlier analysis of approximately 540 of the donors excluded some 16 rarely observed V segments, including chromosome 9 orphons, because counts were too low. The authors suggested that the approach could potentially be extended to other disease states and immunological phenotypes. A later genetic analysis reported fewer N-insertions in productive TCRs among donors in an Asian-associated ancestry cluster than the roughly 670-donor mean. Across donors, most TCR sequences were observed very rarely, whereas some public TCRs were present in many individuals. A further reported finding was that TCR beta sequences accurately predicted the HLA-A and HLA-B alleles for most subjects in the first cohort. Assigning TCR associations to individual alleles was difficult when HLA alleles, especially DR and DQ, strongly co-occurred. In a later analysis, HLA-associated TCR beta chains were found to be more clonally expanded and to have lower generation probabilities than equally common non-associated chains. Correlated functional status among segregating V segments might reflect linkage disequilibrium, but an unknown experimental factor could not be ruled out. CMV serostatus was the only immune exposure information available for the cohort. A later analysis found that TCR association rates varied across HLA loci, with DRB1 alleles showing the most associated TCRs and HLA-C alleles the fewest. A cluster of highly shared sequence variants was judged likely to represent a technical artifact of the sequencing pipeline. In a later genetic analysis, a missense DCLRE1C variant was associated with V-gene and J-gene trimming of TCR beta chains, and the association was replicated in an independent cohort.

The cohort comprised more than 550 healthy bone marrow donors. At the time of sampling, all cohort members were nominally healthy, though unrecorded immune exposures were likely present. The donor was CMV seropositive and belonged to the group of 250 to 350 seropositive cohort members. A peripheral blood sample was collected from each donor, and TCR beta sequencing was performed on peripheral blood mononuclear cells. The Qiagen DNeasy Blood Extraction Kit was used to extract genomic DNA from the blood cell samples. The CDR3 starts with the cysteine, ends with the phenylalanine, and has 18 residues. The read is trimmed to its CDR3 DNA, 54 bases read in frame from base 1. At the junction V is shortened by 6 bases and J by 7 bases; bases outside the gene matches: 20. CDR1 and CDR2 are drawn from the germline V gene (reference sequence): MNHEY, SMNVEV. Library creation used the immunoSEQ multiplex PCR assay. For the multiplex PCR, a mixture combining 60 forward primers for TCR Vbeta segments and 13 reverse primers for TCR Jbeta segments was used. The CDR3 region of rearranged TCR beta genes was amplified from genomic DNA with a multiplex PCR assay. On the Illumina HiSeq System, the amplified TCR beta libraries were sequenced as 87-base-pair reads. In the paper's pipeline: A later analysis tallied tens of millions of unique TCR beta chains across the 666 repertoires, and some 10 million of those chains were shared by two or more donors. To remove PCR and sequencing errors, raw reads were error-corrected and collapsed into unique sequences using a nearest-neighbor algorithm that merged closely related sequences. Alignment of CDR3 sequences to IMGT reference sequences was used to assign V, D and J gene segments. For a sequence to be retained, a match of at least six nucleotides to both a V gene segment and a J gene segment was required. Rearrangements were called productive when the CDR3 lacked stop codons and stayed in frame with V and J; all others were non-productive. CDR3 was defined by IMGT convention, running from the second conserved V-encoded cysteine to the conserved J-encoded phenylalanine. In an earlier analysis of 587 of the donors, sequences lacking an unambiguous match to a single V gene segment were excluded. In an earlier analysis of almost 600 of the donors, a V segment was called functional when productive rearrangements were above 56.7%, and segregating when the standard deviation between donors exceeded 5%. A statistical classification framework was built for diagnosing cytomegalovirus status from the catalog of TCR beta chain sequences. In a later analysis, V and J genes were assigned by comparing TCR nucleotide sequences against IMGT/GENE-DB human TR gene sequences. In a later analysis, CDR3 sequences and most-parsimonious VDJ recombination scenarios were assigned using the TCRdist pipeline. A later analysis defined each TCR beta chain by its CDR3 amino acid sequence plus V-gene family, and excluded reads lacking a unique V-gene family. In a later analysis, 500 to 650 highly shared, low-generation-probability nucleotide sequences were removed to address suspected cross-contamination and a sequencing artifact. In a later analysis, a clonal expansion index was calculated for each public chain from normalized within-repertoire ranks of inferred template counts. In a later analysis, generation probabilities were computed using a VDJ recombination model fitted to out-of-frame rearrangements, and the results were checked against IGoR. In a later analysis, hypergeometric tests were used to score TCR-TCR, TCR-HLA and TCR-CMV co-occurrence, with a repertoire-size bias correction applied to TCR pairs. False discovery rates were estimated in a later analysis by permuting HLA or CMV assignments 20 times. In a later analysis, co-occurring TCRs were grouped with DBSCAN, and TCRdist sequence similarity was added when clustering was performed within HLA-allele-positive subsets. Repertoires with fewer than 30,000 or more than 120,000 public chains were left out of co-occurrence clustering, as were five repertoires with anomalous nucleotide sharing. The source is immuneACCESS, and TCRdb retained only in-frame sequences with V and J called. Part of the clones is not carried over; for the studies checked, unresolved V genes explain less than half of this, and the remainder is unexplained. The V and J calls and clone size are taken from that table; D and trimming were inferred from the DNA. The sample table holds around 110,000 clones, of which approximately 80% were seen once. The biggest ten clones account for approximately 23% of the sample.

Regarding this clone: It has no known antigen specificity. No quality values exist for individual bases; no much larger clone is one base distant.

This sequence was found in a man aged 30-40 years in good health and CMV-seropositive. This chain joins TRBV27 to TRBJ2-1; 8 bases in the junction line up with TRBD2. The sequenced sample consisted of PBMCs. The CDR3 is CASSWGPGTRKFQNEQFF. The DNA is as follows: TGTGCCAGCAGCTGGGGGCCGGGGACTAGGAAGTTTCAGAATGAGCAGTTCTTC.